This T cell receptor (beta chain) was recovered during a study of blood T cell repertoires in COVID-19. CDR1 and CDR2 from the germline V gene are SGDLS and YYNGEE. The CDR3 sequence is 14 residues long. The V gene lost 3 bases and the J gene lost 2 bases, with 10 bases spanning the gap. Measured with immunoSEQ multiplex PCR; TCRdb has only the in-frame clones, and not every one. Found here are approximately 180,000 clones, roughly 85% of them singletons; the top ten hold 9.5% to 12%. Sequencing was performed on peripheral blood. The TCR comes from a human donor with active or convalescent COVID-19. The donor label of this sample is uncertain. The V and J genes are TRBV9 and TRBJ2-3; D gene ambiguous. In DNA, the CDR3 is TGTGCCAGCAGCGCGACATCCTACACAGATACGCAGTATTTT. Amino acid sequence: CASSATSYTDTQYF.